The source of this TCR beta chain is a study of T cells in women clearing cervical HPV infection. Generated by immunoSEQ multiplex PCR, the TCRdb table keeps only in-frame clones and is missing some. This sample's clone table lists 30,000 to 45,000 clones. The sample comprised blood buffy coat. This sequence was found in a woman aged 18-70 years with a cervical HPV16 infection that either progressed to CIN3+ or cleared (not recorded which).

The CDR3 here is CASSKGWSNQPQHF. CDR3 bases read: TGTGCCAGCAGTAAGGGTTGGAGCAATCAGCCC. This chain uses TRBV27 with TRBJ1-5; the D is unclear. With the read ending 3 residues before the CDR3 end, the germline J gene is used to fill in that end. V shed 5 bases and J shed 1 base, with 9 bases lying between them. This CDR3 comprises 14 residues. Germline CDR1 reads MNHEY; CDR2 reads SMNVEV (reference sequence).